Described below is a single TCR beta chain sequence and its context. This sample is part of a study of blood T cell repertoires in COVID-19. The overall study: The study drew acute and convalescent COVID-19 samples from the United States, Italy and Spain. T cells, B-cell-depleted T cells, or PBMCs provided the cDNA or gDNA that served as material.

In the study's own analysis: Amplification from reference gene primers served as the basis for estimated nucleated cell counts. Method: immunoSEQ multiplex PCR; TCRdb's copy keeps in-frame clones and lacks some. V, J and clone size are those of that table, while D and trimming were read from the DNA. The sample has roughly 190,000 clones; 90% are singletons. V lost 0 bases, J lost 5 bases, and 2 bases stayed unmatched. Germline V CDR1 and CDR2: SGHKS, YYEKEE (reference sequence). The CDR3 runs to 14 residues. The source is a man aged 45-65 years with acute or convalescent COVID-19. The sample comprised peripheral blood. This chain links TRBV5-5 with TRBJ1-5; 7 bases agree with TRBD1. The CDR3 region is CASSLEDRDQPQHF. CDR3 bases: TGTGCCAGCAGCTTGGAAGACAGGGATCAGCCCCAGCATTTT.